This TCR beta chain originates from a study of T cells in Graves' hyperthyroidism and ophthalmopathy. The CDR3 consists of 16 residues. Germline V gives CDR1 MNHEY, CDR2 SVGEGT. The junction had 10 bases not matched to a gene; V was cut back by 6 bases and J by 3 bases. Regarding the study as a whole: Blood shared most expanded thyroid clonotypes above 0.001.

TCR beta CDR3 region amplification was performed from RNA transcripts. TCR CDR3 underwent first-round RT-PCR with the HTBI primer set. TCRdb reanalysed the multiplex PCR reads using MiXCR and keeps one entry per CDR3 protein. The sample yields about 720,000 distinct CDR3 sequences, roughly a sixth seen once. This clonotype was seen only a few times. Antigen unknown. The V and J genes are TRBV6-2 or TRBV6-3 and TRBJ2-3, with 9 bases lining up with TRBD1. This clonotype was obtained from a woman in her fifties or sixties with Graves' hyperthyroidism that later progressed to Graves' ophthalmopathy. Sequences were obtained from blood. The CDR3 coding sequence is TGTGCCAGCAGCCCTCGTGGACAGGGGCGAACAGATACGCAGTATTTT. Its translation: CASSPRGQGRTDTQYF.